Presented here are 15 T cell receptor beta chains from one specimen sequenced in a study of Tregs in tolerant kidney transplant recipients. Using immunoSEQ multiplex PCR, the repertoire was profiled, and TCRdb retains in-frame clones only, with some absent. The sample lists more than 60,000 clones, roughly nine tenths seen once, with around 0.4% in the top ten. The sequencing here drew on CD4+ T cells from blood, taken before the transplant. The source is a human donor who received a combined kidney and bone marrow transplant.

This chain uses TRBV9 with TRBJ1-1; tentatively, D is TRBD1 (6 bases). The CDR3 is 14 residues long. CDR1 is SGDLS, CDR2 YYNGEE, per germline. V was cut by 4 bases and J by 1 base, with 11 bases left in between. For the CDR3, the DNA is TGTGCCAGCAGCCCCACGACAGGGAACACTGAAGCTTTCTTT. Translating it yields CASSPTTGNTEAFF. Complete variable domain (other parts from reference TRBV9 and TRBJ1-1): DSGVTQTPKHLITATGQRVTLRCSPRSGDLSVYWYQQSLDQGLQFLIQYYNGEERAKGNILERFSAQQFPDLHSELNLSSLELGDSALYFCASSPTTGNTEAFFGQGTRLTVV.

Written as DNA, the CDR3 is TGTGCCACCAGCAGATCCAAGGCGGCTATGAGCTCCTACAATGAGCAGTTCTTC. It is translated as CATSRSKAAMSSYNEQFF. The V gene is TRBV15, the J gene TRBJ2-1; D remains ambiguous. Trimming pared 2 bases from V and 0 bases from J, leaving 17 bases between. The germline gives CDR1 LNHNV, CDR2 YYDKDF (reference sequence). The CDR3 is made up of 18 amino acids.

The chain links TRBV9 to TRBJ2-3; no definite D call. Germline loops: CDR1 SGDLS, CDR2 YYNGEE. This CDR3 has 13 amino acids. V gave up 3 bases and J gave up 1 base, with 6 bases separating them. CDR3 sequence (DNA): TGTGCCAGCAGCGGGAGCGGCACAGATACGCAGTATTTT. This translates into CASSGSGTDTQYF.

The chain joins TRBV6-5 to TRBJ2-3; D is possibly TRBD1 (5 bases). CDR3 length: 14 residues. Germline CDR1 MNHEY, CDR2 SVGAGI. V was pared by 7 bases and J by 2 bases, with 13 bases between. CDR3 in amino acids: CASTRGRHTDTQYF. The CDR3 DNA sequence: TGTGCCAGCACTAGGGGCAGACACACAGATACGCAGTATTTT.

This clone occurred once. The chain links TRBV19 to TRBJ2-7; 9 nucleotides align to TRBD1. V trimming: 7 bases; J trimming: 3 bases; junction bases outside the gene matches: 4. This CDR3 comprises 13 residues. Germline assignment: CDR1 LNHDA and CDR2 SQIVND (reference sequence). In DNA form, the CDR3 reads TGTGCCAGTACGCCGGACAGGGGCTACGAGCAGTACTTC. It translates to CASTPDRGYEQYF.

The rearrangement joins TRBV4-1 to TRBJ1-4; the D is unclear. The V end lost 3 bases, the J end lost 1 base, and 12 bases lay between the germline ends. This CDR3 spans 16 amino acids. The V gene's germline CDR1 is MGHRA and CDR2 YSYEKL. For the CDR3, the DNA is TGCGCCAGCAGCCAGAGAGAGACACTAACTAATGAAAAACTGTTTTTT. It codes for CASSQRETLTNEKLFF.

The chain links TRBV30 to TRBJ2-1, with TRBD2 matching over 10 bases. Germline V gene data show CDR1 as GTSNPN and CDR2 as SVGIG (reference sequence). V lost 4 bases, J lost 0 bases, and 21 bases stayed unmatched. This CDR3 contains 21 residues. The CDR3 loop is CAWTERLAGVSFSSSYNEQFF. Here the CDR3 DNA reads TGTGCCTGGACGGAAAGGCTAGCGGGAGTTTCCTTTTCTAGCTCCTACAATGAGCAGTTCTTC.

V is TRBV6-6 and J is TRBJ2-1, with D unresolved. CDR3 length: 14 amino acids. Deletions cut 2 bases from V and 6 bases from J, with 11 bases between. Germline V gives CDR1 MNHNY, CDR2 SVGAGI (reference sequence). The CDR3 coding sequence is TGTGCCAGCAGTTACACGGATATAGCCAATGAGCAGTTCTTC. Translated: CASSYTDIANEQFF.

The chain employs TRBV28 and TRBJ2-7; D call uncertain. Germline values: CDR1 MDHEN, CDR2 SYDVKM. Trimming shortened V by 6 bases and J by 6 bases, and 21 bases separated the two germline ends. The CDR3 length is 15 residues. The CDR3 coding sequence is TGTGCCAGCAGCTTCAATTCCCGTCGGCTAGGCGAGCAGTACTTC. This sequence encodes CASSFNSRRLGEQYF.

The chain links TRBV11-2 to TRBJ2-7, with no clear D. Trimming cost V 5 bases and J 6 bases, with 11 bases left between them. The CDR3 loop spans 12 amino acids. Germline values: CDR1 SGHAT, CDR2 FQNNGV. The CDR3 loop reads CASSQRGLEQYF. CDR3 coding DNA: TGTGCCAGCAGCCAGCGCGGCCTCGAGCAGTACTTC.

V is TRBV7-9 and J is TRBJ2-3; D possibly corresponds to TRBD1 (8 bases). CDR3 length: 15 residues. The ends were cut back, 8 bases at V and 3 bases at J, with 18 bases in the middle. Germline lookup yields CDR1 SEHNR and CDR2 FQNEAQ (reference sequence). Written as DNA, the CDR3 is TGTGCCAGCGGGGGGGGGACAGGAGGGACAGATACGCAGTATTTT. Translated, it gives CASGGGTGGTDTQYF.

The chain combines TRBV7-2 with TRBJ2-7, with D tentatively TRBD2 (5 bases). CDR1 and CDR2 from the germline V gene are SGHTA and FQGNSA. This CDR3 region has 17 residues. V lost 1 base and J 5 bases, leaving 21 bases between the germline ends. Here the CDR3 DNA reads TGTGCCAGCAGCTTAGGCGCGACTACCCCCATACCCGACGAGCAGTACTTC. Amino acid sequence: CASSLGATTPIPDEQYF.

The CDR3 DNA follows: TGTGCCAGCTCACCGGGACAGACCCTCTACGAGCAGTACTTC. Amino acids: CASSPGQTLYEQYF. This rearrangement joins TRBV11-1 to TRBJ2-7; 7 bases match TRBD1. J lost 3 bases, V lost 8 bases, and 10 bases had no gene match. The CDR3 is 14 amino acids. Germline loops: CDR1 SGHAT, CDR2 FQDESV (reference sequence). The full variable domain, in which reference TRBV11-1 and TRBJ2-7 provide the parts outside the CDR3, is EAEVAQSPRYKITEKSQAVAFWCDPISGHATLYWYRQILGQGPELLVQFQDESVVDDSQLPKDRFSAERLKGVDSTLKIQPAELGDSAMYLCASSPGQTLYEQYFGPGTRLTVT.

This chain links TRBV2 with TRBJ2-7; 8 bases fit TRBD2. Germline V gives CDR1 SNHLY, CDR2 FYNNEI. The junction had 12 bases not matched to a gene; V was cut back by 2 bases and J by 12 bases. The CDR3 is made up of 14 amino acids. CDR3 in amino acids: CASSEQRELVSVYF. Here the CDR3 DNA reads TGTGCCAGCAGTGAACAGCGGGAGCTTGTTTCAGTGTACTTC. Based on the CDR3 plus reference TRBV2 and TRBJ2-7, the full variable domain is EPEVTQTPSHQVTQMGQEVILRCVPISNHLYFYWYRQILGQKVEFLVSFYNNEISEKSEIFDDQFSVERPDGSNFTLKIRSTKLEDSAMYFCASSEQRELVSVYFGPGTRLTVT.

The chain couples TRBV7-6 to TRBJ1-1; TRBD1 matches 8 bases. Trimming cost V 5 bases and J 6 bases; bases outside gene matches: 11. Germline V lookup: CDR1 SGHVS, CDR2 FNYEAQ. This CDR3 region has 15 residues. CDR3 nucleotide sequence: TGTGCCAGCAGCAAAACTCAGGGGGCAGGGTCTGAAGCTTTCTTT. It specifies CASSKTQGAGSEAFF.